A single sample gave rise to the 8 T cell receptor beta chains below, sequenced in a study of post-analysis software for immune sequencing data. Whole-study results and caveats: Patients had higher frequencies than controls of about 5 TRBV segments, including TRBV5-6, TRBV5-1 and TRBV20-1.

These TCRs' antigens remain unknown. Each TCR beta cDNA library carried unique molecular identifiers. MiXCR was run by TCRdb on the PCR reads, yielding one entry per CDR3 protein. Of roughly 540,000 distinct CDR3 sequences in the sample, around a third were seen once. Sequencing was done on a sample of blood. All receptors come from a girl aged 2-17 years with multiple sclerosis.

This clonotype has at least ten counts. V is TRBV5-6 and J is TRBJ2-5; 9 bases are shared with TRBD2. This CDR3 is built from 14 residues. Germline CDR1 reads SGHDT; CDR2 reads YYEEEE. V shed 3 bases, J shed 2 bases, and the junction held 2 bases outside the gene matches. In DNA, the CDR3 is TGTGCCAGCAGCTCGGCGGGGGGGCAAGAGACCCAGTACTTC. Protein sequence: CASSSAGGQETQYF.

The CDR3 DNA follows: TGTGCCAGCAGCCCGGGACTGAATATGAACACTGAAGCTTTCTTT. Encoded protein: CASSPGLNMNTEAFF. The V gene is TRBV7-8, the J gene TRBJ1-1, with a tentative D call TRBD1 (5 bases). Looked up from germline, CDR1 is SGHVS and CDR2 is FQNEAQ. The V end was cut by 5 bases, the J end by 0 bases, with 13 bases between. The CDR3 loop spans 15 amino acids.

This clonotype was seen a handful of times. The gene calls are TRBV6-5 and TRBJ2-5; weak D call: TRBD1 (6 bases). The CDR3 is made up of 14 amino acids. The ends were cut back, 0 bases at V and 5 bases at J, with 10 bases in the middle. From germline, CDR1 is MNHEY and CDR2 SVGAGI. The CDR3 DNA follows: TGTGCCAGCAGTTACTCCCAGGGGCGGGAGACCCAGTACTTC. It translates to CASSYSQGRETQYF.

The chain is built from TRBV20-1 and TRBJ2-3, with D perhaps TRBD2 (5 bases). The CDR3 runs 14 residues. Looked up from germline, CDR1 is DFQATT and CDR2 is SNEGSKA (reference sequence). Trimming removed 6 bases at V and 0 bases at J, with 13 bases between. The chain's CDR3 is CSAPKRVSTDTQYF. Written as DNA, the CDR3 is TGCAGTGCCCCCAAGAGGGTTAGCACAGATACGCAGTATTTT.

The V call is TRBV4-2, the J call TRBJ2-1; 14 nucleotides match TRBD2. Per the germline V gene, CDR1 is LGHNA and CDR2 is YNFKEQ. The V gene end was trimmed by 1 base and the J gene end by 10 bases; junction bases not matched to a gene: 9. The CDR3 covers 17 residues. This CDR3 is CASSQGMGLAGVDEQFF. The CDR3 bases are TGTGCCAGCAGCCAAGGAATGGGACTAGCGGGGGTAGACGAGCAGTTCTTC.

This clonotype came up many times. The rearrangement links TRBV7-3 to TRBJ2-3; 11 bases are a match to TRBD2. The CDR3 runs to 17 residues. J was trimmed by 2 bases and V by 2 bases; bases with no gene match: 6. Germline CDR1 reads SGHTA; CDR2 reads FQGTGA. The CDR3 sequence is CASSLLGTSGITDTQYF. The CDR3, as DNA: TGTGCCAGCAGCTTATTAGGGACTAGCGGTATCACAGATACGCAGTATTTT.

This clonotype was seen only a few times. This chain connects TRBV4-1 to TRBJ1-1, with TRBD1 matching over 7 bases. The V gene's germline CDR1 is MGHRA and CDR2 YSYEKL. Trimming removed 6 bases from V and 2 bases from J; junction bases left unmatched: 9. There are 15 residues in the CDR3. This chain's CDR3 is CASRSTGTDNTEAFF. As DNA, the CDR3 is TGCGCCAGCAGAAGTACCGGGACAGATAACACTGAAGCTTTCTTT.

The J gene is TRBJ1-6, the V gene TRBV20-1; D is ambiguous. V was shortened by 1 base and J by 8 bases, with 18 bases between the two germline ends. The CDR3 is 16 residues long. Germline assignment: CDR1 DFQATT and CDR2 SNEGSKA (reference sequence). CDR3 protein: CSARGGPGSWYSPLHF. DNA for the CDR3: TGCAGTGCTAGAGGTGGACCCGGGTCCTGGTATTCACCCCTCCACTTT.